The T cell receptor (beta chain) described here comes from a study of T cell clonotyping in hematopoietic cell transplantation. About the research overall: Cytoreduction preceded collection of pretransplant recipient samples.

Germline CDR1 is GTSNPN and CDR2 is SVGIG (reference sequence). V was trimmed by 7 bases and J by 0 bases, leaving 7 bases between them. The CDR3 consists of 11 residues. The study, taken as a whole, reports: Higher Inverse Simpson Index values in graft donor and pretransplant recipient predicted broader posttransplant TCR diversity. At the given depth, recipient repertoires were over 95% de novo clonotypes. Pathologically expanded recipient clonotypes increased progressively from day 30 to day 180 as diversity fell.

As regards this clone: Its matching antigen is unknown.

The repertoire was sequenced with immunoSEQ multiplex PCR; TCRdb's copy has only in-frame clones and lacks some. This sample has tens of thousands of clones, with approximately 90% found just once. Time point defined: recipient sample about 28 days before transplant, after cytoreduction. The material was peripheral blood mononuclear cells, obtained before stem cell transplant. J is TRBJ2-7 and V is TRBV30; D gene unclear. The receptor was derived from a man in his 60s with biphenotypic leukemia. Some clones in this sample may be carry-over from other donors' samples. CDR3 protein: CASASSYEQYF. The CDR3 coding sequence is TGTGCCTCGGCTAGCTCCTACGAGCAGTACTTC.